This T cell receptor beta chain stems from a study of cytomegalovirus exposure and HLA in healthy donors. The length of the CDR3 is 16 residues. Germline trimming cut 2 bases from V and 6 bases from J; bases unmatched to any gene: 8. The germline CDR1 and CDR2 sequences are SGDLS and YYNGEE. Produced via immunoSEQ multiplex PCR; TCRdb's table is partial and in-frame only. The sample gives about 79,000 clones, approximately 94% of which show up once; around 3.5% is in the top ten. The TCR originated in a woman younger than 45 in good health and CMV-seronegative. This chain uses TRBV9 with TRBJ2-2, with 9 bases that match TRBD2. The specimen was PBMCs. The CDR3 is CASSVTAGGFPGELFF. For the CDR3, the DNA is TGTGCCAGCAGCGTTACAGCGGGAGGATTTCCCGGGGAGCTGTTTTTT.